The 8 T cell receptor beta chains given below trace back to one sample, sequenced in a study of post-analysis software for immune sequencing data. TCR beta libraries were prepared from cDNA with unique molecular identifiers. TCRdb independently ran MiXCR on the PCR reads; one entry per CDR3 protein. The table records more than 450,000 distinct CDR3 sequences, roughly 46% of them present only once. These TCRs are of unknown antigen specificity. Findings and caveats of the study: Comparison of patients with controls showed 4 to 6 TRBV segments more frequent in patients, TRBV5-6, TRBV5-1 and TRBV20-1 among them.

The sequenced sample consisted of blood. These receptors all come from a girl between 5 and 17 years old with multiple sclerosis.

The chain combines TRBV15 with TRBJ2-3, with 9 bases lining up with TRBD2. With V trimmed by 0 bases and J by 5 bases, 15 bases remained unmatched. CDR3 length: 19 amino acids. Germline V gene lookup returns CDR1 LNHNV and CDR2 YYDKDF (reference sequence). The DNA for the CDR3 is TGTGCCACCAGCAGAGATACGGCCCCGGGGACTAGCTCCGTAGATACGCAGTATTTT. As protein: CATSRDTAPGTSSVDTQYF.

The chain carries TRBV6-6 and TRBJ2-5, with D possibly TRBD1 on 7 matching bases. The CDR3 is 12 amino acids. Germline V gives CDR1 MNHNY, CDR2 SVGAGI (reference sequence). V was clipped by 7 bases and J by 11 bases, with 17 bases between them. CDR3 sequence reads: CASTQGRNEQYF. CDR3 nucleotides: TGTGCCAGCACACAGGGGAGGAATGAGCAGTACTTC.

The genes are TRBV4-1 and TRBJ2-5, with 7 nucleotides matching TRBD1. Germline loops: CDR1 MGHRA, CDR2 YSYEKL. The CDR3 extends over 16 amino acids. The ends lost 1 base at V and 1 base at J; junction bases unmatched: 6. The CDR3 sequence: CASSQGRGQFQETQYF. The CDR3 DNA follows: TGCGCCAGCAGCCAAGGTCGGGGACAGTTCCAAGAGACCCAGTACTTC.

This clonotype was seen only a few times. The rearrangement links TRBV9 to TRBJ2-5, with D perhaps assigned TRBD1 or TRBD2 (6 bases each). Germline CDR1 is SGDLS and CDR2 is YYNGEE. V shed 0 bases and J shed 4 bases, with 16 bases lying between them. The CDR3 consists of 16 residues. The CDR3 sequence: CASSVGLDGGGETQYF. Written as DNA, the CDR3 is TGTGCCAGCAGCGTAGGGCTGGACGGGGGCGGAGAGACCCAGTACTTC.

The chain combines TRBV6-1 with TRBJ2-5, with D possibly TRBD2 on 6 matching bases. This CDR3 comprises 15 residues. Trimming shortened V by 5 bases and J by 11 bases, and 24 bases separated the two germline ends. The germline CDR1 and CDR2 sequences are MNHNS and SASEGT. The CDR3 loop is CASSPLALGYNEQYF. In DNA, the CDR3 is TGTGCCAGCAGTCCGCTAGCGTTAGGCTACAATGAGCAGTACTTC.

This clonotype was detected only a few times. This sequence joins TRBV20-1 and TRBJ2-1; D possibly corresponds to TRBD2 (5 bases). Trimming pared 3 bases from V and 10 bases from J, leaving 16 bases between. The length of the CDR3 is 13 residues. CDR1 is DFQATT and CDR2 is SNEGSKA in the germline V gene (reference sequence). This CDR3 reads CSARDPQSGEQFF. CDR3 nucleotides: TGCAGTGCTAGGGATCCCCAAAGCGGAGAGCAGTTCTTC.

This clonotype has more than one count but fewer than ten. The chain uses TRBV18 and TRBJ2-5, with D possibly being TRBD1 (6 bases). Trimming shortened V by 0 bases and J by 1 base, and 6 bases separated the two germline ends. The CDR3 has 14 residues. Germline CDR1 KGHSH, CDR2 LQKENI. CDR3 protein: CASSPPDSQETQYF. In DNA, the CDR3 is TGTGCCAGCTCACCACCGGACAGCCAAGAGACCCAGTACTTC.

This clonotype was detected a few times. The germline gene is not matched at one end of the junction; a read error may be the cause. The gene calls are TRBV6-2 or TRBV6-3 and TRBJ2-6, with a possible D match to TRBD1 (5 bases). The CDR3 loop spans 15 amino acids. In germline, CDR1 is MNHEY, CDR2 SVGEGT. CDR3 DNA: TGTGCCAGCAGTTACGGACACTCTGGGGCCAACGTCCGGACTTTC. It is translated as CASSYGHSGANVRTF.